This T cell receptor beta chain originates from a study of a mutant IDH1 vaccine in newly diagnosed glioma. Background on the study: First vaccine doses came 4-6 weeks after radiotherapy alone, or with temozolomide cycles. The earlier regimen, radiotherapy, temozolomide, or both, was most often both.

Study results and caveats: No link was apparently found between pseudoprogression and changes in top peripheral T cell clonotypes.

Measured with immunoSEQ multiplex PCR; TCRdb has only the in-frame clones, and not every one. In the table there are about 64,000 clones, about 88% of which are singletons. Germline-derived CDR1 and CDR2 are SEHNR and FQNEAQ (reference sequence). The length of the CDR3 is 13 residues. V shed 10 bases and J shed 4 bases, with 15 bases lying between them. Worth noting for this clone: Its antigen is not known.

Documented time point: week 23, last vaccination. Topical imiquimod was applied with each vaccine dose, which held 300 ug of mutant IDH1 20-mer peptide. The donors had new WHO grade 3 or 4 astrocytomas; these were IDH1-mutant and ATRX-lost. The source material was PBMCs, sampled from a glioma patient whose treatment included an IDH1 peptide vaccine. The clonotype was recovered from a man aged 25-45 years with glioma. V is TRBV7-9 and J is TRBJ2-3, with D perhaps TRBD2 (6 bases). CDR3 nucleotides: TGTGCCACAACCCTGGAGGGGTCAGATACGCAGTATTTT. Translating it yields CATTLEGSDTQYF.